These 11 T cell receptor beta chains share one sample of origin, sequenced in a study of CD8+CD57+ T cells in acquired aplastic anemia. Individuals selected for sequencing had exhibited CD8+CD57+ cell expansion on flow cytometry. Using genomic DNA as the template, TCR beta VDJ and CDR3 profiling was carried out. Each CDR3 protein gets one entry after TCRdb re-called the reads with MiXCR. Seen here are 260,000 or so distinct CDR3 sequences, roughly 80% observed once, and the top ten hold less than 50%. Input material: sorted CD4+, CD8+, or CD8+CD57+ T cells (not recorded which) from PBMCs. The receptors stem from a human donor with aplastic anemia.

Regarding this clonotype: Given the absence of the conserved phenylalanine or tryptophan at the CDR3 end, a read error is likely. Because the CDR3's place on the DNA is in doubt, the DNA is left out and the CDR3 is given as listed by TCRdb. This chain joins TRBV7-8 and TRBJ2-3; the table's D call of TRBD2 was not tested on the DNA. The CDR3 extends over 13 residues, inclusive of both ends. Per germline, CDR1 SGHVS and CDR2 FQNEAQ. This chain's CDR3 is CASGLAGGDAKHY.

The chain links TRBV2 to TRBJ2-6, with D perhaps assigned TRBD1 or TRBD2 (5 bases each). There are 16 residues in the CDR3. CDR1 and CDR2 (germline): SNHLY, FYNNEI. V was clipped by 1 base and J by 9 bases, with 16 bases between them. This CDR3 is CASSEGGSHEHNVLTF. The DNA of the CDR3 is TGTGCCAGCAGTGAAGGGGGGAGCCACGAGCACAACGTCCTGACTTTC.

Notes on this clonotype: An end of the junction differs from the germline gene, which may be a read error. The rearrangement links TRBV2 to TRBJ2-5; D might be TRBD1 or TRBD2, each matching 6 bases. This CDR3 is built from 14 residues. Germline V lookup: CDR1 SNHLY, CDR2 FYNNEI. The CDR3 DNA reads as TGTGTCACCAGGGGAGGCAGCGCGCAAGAGACGCATTTTTTC. It encodes CVTRGGSAQETHFF.

This clonotype showed up just once. The chain links TRBV10-3 to TRBJ1-1, with D possibly matching TRBD1 (6 bases). V lost 10 bases to trimming and J lost 11 bases, with 17 bases between them. Germline V gives CDR1 ENHRY, CDR2 SYGVKD. CDR3 length: 11 residues. Here the CDR3 reads CASLGAFGAFF. The CDR3 DNA is TGTGCCAGCCTGGGGGCATTTGGCGCTTTCTTT.

This clonotype appeared once. The gene calls are TRBV9 and TRBJ2-5; tentatively, D is TRBD2 (6 bases). CDR1 SGDLS and CDR2 YYNGEE come from the germline V gene. Deletions cut 5 bases from V and 4 bases from J, with 18 bases between. This CDR3 has 15 residues. The CDR3 protein is CASSLGGNWGETQYF. The CDR3 DNA is TGTGCCAGCAGTTTAGGCGGGAATTGGGGAGAGACCCAGTACTTC.

Notes on this clonotype: At one boundary the junction diverges from the germline segment, which might be a read error. The chain carries TRBV7-3 and TRBJ2-5, with unresolved D. Germline lookup yields CDR1 SGHTA and CDR2 FQGTGA. The CDR3 totals 14 residues. CDR3 bases: TGTGCCACCAGCAGAGTGTCCGGCCCCGAGACCCAGTACTTC. As protein: CATSRVSGPETQYF.

The rearrangement joins TRBV7-4 to TRBJ2-3; the D call may be TRBD1 or TRBD2 (6 bases each). CDR1 and CDR2 (germline): SGHVT, SQSDAQ. V was cut by 6 bases and J by 14 bases, with 18 bases left in between. The CDR3 covers 12 residues. CDR3 loop: CASSARGAWGYF. CDR3 DNA sequence: TGTGCCAGCAGTGCTAGGGGGGCTTGGGGGTATTTT.

The chain couples TRBV10-3 to TRBJ2-7; tentatively, D is TRBD2 (6 bases). The CDR3 is 14 residues long. In germline, CDR1 is ENHRY, CDR2 SYGVKD. In nucleotides, the CDR3 is TGTACCTCAGACGGGAGAGGGGTATCCTACGAGCAGTACTTC. Translation gives CTSDGRGVSYEQYF.

The chain employs TRBV7-9 and TRBJ2-5; D not certain. V lost 6 bases and J 6 bases, leaving 20 bases between the germline ends. Germline CDR1 and CDR2: SEHNR and FQNEAQ (reference sequence). The CDR3 extends over 15 amino acids. The CDR3 bases are TGTGCCAGCAGTTCCGCGGTTACGGGTGCACAGACCCAGTACTTC. It is translated as CASSSAVTGAQTQYF. The entire variable domain, with the rest obtained from reference TRBV7-9 and TRBJ2-5, is as follows: DTGVSQNPRHKITKRGQNVTFRCDPISEHNRLYWYRQTLGQGPEFLTYFQNEAQLEKSRLLSDRFSAERPKGSFSTLEIQRTEQGDSAMYLCASSSAVTGAQTQYFGPGTRLLVL.

This chain links TRBV9 with TRBJ2-3; D is unclear. The V gene lost 4 bases and the J gene lost 9 bases, with 18 bases spanning the gap. The length of the CDR3 is 14 residues. CDR1 is SGDLS, CDR2 YYNGEE, per germline. The CDR3: CASSFARGPETQYF. The DNA of the CDR3 is TGTGCCAGCAGCTTCGCGCGAGGTCCCGAAACGCAGTATTTT.

Remarks on this clonotype: The conserved phenylalanine or tryptophan normally closing the CDR3 is absent here, so this likely arose from a read error. The DNA is omitted, as the CDR3 cannot be located on it reliably, and the CDR3 follows TCRdb's listing. The chain carries TRBV15 and TRBJ1-2. The CDR3 extends over 16 residues, inclusive of both ends. CDR1 LNHNV and CDR2 YYDKDF come from the germline V gene (reference sequence). This CDR3 is CATSRGSKQETQYFGS.